This paragraph reports one T cell receptor (beta chain). This clonotype was recorded a few times. It lacks a known antigen. Within one base of it there is no much larger clone, and no base qualities were kept. The CDR3 contains 15 residues, cysteine and phenylalanine counted. CDR3 DNA only is kept here, 45 bases in frame from base 1. CDR1 and CDR2 are read off the germline V gene as SGHRS and YFSETQ. V loses 5 bases at its end and J loses 6 bases; junction bases beyond the gene matches: 9. The library was obtained by RT-PCR. TCRdb shows the sequencer as Illumina HiSeq 2500. TCRdb reanalyzed the raw reads on its own, using fastp at Q25 for trimming and MiXCR for clone calling, and kept in-frame beta chains. Each entry is one CDR3 protein sequence, shown with its most common DNA and genes. A total of more than 550,000 distinct CDR3 sequences appear in this sample, 10% to 15% of them only once. Roughly a tenth of the sample comes from the top ten.

This sample stems from a study of response to subunit inactivated influenza vaccine (dated by TCRdb to 2017 to 2018). With respect to the entire study: Deep quantitative profiling of the T cell receptor repertoire was used in the study to follow responses to a trivalent subunit inactivated influenza vaccine.

Overall study outcomes, separate from this receptor: The authors suggested that each seasonal influenza vaccination may recruit only a limited number of new T cells.

The sample was PBMCs from blood, taken on the day of vaccination. The TCR was taken from a middle-aged man who received an inactivated influenza vaccine. Donor details come from another sample of the same person, matched by shared clones. The chain is assembled from TRBV5-1 and TRBJ2-1; TRBD1 lines up with 9 middle nucleotides. CDR3 reads: CASRNTGGAPNEQFF. The sequenced DNA is TGCGCCAGCAGAAACACAGGGGGCGCCCCCAATGAGCAGTTCTTC.